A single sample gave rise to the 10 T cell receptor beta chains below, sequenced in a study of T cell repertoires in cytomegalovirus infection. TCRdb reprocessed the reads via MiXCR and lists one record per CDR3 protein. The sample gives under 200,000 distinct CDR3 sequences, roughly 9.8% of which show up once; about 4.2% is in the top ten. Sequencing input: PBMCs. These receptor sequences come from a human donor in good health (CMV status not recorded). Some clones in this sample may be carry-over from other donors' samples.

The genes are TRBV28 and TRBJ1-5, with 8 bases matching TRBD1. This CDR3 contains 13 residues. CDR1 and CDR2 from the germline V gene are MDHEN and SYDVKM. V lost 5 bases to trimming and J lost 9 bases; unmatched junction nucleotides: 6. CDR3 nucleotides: TGTGCCAGCAGTAACAGGGGGAATGCGCCCCAGCATTTT. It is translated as CASSNRGNAPQHF.

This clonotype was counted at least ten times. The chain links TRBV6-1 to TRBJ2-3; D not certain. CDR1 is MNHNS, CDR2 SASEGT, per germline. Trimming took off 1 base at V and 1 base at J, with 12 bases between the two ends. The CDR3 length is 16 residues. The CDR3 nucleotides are TGTGCCAGCAGTGAAGAGACTGCCCCCGGCACAGATACGCAGTATTTT. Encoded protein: CASSEETAPGTDTQYF.

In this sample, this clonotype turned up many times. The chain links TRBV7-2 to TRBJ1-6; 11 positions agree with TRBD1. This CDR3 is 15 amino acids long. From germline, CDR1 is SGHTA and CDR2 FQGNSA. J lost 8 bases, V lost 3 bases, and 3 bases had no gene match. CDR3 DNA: TGTGCCAGCAGCTTGGACAGGGGGCGGGATTCACCCCTCCACTTT. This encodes CASSLDRGRDSPLHF.

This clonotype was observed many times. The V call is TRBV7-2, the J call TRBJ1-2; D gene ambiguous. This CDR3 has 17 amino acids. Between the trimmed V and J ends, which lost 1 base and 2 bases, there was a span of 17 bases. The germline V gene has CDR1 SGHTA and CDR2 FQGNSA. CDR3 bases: TGTGCCAGCAGCTTAGGAGCCGGGCGGACCGGCAACTATGGCTACACCTTC. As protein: CASSLGAGRTGNYGYTF.

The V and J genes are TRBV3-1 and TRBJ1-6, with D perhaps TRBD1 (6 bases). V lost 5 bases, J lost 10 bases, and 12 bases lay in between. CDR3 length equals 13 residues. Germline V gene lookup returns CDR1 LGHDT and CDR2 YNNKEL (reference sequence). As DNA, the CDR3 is TGTGCCAGCAGCTACAGGGATTGGTCACCCCTCCACTTT. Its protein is CASSYRDWSPLHF.

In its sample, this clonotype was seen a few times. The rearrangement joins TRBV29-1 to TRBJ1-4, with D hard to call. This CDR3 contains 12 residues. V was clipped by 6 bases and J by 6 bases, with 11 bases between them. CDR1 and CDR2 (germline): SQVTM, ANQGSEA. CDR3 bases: TGCAGCGTCGTGGGAGGCGATGAAAAACTGTTTTTT. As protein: CSVVGGDEKLFF.

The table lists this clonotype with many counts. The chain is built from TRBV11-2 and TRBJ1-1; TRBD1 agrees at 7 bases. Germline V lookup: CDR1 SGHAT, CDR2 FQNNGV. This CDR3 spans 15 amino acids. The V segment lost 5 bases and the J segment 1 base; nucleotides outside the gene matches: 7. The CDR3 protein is CASSHRQGQNTEAFF. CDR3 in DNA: TGTGCCAGCAGCCACCGACAGGGACAGAACACTGAAGCTTTCTTT.

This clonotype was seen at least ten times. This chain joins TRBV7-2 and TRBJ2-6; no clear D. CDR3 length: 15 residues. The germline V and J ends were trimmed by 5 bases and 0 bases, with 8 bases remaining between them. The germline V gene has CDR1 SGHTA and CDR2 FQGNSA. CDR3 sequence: CASSPTASGANVLTF. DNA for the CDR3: TGTGCCAGCAGCCCTACAGCCTCTGGGGCCAACGTCCTGACTTTC.

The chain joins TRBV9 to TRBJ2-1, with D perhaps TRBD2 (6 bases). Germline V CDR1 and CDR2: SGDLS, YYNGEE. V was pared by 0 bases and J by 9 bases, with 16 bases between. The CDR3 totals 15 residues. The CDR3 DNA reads TGTGCCAGCAGCGTAGCTAGCGAGAATACGGGTGAGCAGTTCTTC. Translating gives CASSVASENTGEQFF.

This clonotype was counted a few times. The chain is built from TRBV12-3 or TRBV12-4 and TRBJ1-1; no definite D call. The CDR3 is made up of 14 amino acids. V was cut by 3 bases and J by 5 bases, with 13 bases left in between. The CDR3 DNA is TGTGCCAGCAGTTTGGGAATTAAGGGAACTGAAGCTTTCTTT. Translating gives CASSLGIKGTEAFF.